The clone carrying this T cell receptor beta chain was counted a single time. Antigen unknown. Here immunoSEQ multiplex PCR was the method, and the copy in TCRdb shows in-frame clones only, minus some. The sample consists of nearly 90,000 clones, around 91% of them appearing once. The source of the sample is a study of T cell responses to AZD1222 COVID-19 vaccine. Overall study findings and caveats: White British people made up most donors, females outnumbered males, and clonal diversity was possibly underestimated. With two AZD1222 doses given, Spike-specific TCR breadth and depth both rose.

Here the sequenced sample was peripheral blood, taken 28 days after the second AZD1222 dose. The clonotype was recovered from an adult who received the AZD1222 COVID-19 vaccine.

CDR3: CASSQDSEAEQYF. DNA of the CDR3: TGTGCCAGCAGCCAAGATTCAGAGGCCGAGCAGTACTTC. The chain combines TRBV3-1 (or the pseudogene TRBV3-2) with TRBJ2-7; D not certain. Deletions cut 0 bases from V and 6 bases from J, with 9 bases between. There are 13 residues in the CDR3. Looked up from germline, CDR1 is LGHDT and CDR2 is YNNKEL (reference sequence).